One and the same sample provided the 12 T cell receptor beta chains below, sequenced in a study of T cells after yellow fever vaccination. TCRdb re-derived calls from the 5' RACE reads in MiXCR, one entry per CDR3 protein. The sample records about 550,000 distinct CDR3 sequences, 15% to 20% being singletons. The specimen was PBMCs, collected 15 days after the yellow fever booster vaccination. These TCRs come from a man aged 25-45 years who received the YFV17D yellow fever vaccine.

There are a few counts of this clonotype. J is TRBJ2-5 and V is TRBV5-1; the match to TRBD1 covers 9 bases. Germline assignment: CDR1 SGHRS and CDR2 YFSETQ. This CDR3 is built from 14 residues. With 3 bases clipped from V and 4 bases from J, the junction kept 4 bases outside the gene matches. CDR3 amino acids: CASSSQTGGETQYF. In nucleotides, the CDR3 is TGCGCCAGCAGCTCTCAGACAGGGGGAGAGACCCAGTACTTC.

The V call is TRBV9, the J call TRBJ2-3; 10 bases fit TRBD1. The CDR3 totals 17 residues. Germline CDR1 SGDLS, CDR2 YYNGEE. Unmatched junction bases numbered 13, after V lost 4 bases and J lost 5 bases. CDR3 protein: CASSPPDRGWLGDTQYF. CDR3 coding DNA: TGTGCCAGCAGCCCCCCGGACAGGGGGTGGCTGGGAGATACGCAGTATTTT. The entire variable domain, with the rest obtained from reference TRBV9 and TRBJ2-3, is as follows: DSGVTQTPKHLITATGQRVTLRCSPRSGDLSVYWYQQSLDQGLQFLIQYYNGEERAKGNILERFSAQQFPDLHSELNLSSLELGDSALYFCASSPPDRGWLGDTQYFGPGTRLTVL.

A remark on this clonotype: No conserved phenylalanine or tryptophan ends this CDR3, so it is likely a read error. The CDR3 DNA reads as TGTGCCAGCAGCTTACAGGGGCCATACAATGAGCAGTTCTCC. Encoded protein: CASSLQGPYNEQFS. This chain joins TRBV7-2 and TRBJ2-1; D is possibly TRBD1 (6 bases). The V and J ends lost 2 bases and 4 bases respectively, with 9 bases between them. Germline V gene lookup returns CDR1 SGHTA and CDR2 FQGNSA. This CDR3 region has 14 residues.

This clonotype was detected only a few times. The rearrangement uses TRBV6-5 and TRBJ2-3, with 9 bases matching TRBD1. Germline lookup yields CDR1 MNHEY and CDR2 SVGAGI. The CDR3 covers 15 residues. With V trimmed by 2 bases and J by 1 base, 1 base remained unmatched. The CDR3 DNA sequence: TGTGCCAGCAGTTACCGGGACAGGGGCACAGATACGCAGTATTTT. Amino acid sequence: CASSYRDRGTDTQYF.

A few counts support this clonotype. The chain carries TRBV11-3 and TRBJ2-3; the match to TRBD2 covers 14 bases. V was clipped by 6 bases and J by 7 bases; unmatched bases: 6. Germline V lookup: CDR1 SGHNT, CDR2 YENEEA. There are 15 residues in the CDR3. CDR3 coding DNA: TGTGCCAGCAGTCAGGGACTAGCGGGAGTAAATACGCAGTATTTT. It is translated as CASSQGLAGVNTQYF.

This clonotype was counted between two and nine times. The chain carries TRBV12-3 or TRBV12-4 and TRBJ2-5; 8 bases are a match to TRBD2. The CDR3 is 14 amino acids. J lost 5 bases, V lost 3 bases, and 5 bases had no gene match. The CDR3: CASSFREGQETQYF. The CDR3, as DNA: TGTGCCAGCAGTTTTCGGGAGGGCCAGGAGACCCAGTACTTC.

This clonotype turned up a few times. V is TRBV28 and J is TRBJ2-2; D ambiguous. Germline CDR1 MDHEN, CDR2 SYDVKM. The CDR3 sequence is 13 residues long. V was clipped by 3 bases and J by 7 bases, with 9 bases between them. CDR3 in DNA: TGTGCCAGCAGTTTCTTTGGCTTCGGGGAGCTGTTTTTT. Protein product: CASSFFGFGELFF.

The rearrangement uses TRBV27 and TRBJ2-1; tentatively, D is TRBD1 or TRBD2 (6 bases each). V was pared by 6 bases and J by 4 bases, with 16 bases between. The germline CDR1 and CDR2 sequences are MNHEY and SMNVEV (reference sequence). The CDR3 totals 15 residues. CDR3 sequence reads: CASRPSEGVYNEQFF. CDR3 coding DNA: TGTGCCAGCAGACCCTCGGAGGGGGTTTACAATGAGCAGTTCTTC.

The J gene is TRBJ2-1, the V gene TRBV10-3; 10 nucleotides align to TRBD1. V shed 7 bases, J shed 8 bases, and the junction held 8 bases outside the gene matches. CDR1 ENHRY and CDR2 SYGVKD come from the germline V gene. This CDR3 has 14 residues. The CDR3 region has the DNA TGTGCCATCAAGAGGGACAGGGGTTTGGATGAGCAGTTCTTC. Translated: CAIKRDRGLDEQFF.

The CDR3 spells CASSVGGPSGSYEQYF. CDR3 in DNA: TGTGCCAGCAGCGTTGGTGGGCCTAGCGGGAGTTACGAGCAGTACTTC. J is TRBJ2-7 and V is TRBV9, with 10 bases that match TRBD2. With 2 bases clipped from V and 4 bases from J, the junction kept 9 bases outside the gene matches. The germline gives CDR1 SGDLS, CDR2 YYNGEE. The CDR3 totals 16 residues.

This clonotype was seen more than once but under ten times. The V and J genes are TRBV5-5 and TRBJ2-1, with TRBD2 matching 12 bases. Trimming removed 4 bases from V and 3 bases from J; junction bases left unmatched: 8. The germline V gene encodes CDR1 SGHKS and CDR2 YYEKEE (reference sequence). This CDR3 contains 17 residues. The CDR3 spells CASSTILTSGSYNEQFF. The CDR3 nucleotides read TGTGCCAGCAGCACAATTCTGACTAGCGGGAGCTACAATGAGCAGTTCTTC.

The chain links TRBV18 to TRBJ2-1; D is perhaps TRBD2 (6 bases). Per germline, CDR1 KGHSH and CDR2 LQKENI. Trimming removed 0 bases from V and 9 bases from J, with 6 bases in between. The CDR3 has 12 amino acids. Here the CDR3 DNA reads TGTGCCAGCTCACCACCGGGGGGTGAGCAGTTCTTC. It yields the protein CASSPPGGEQFF.